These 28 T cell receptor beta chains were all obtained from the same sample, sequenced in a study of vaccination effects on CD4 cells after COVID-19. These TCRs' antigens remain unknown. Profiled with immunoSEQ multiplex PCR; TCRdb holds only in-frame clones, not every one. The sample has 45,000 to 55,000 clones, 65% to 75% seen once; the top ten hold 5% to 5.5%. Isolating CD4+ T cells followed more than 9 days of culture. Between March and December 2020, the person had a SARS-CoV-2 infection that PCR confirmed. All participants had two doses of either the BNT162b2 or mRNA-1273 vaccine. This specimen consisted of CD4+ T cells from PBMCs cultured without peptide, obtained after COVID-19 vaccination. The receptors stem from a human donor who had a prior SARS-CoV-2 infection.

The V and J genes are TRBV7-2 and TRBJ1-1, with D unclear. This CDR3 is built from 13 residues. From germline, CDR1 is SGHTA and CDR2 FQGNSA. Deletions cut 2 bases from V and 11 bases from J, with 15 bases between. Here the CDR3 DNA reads TGTGCCAGCAGCTTAATGGAAGGCCCGGGGGCTTTCTTT. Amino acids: CASSLMEGPGAFF.

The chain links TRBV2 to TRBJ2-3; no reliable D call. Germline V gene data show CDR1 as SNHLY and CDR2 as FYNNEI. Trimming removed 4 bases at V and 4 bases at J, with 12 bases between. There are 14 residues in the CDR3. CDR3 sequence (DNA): TGTGCCAGCAGTGTGGGGTTAGGTCCAGATACGCAGTATTTT. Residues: CASSVGLGPDTQYF.

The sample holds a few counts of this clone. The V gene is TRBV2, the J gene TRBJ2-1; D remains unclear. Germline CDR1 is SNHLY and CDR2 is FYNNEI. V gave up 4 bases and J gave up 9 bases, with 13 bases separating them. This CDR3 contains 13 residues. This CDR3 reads CASSGYLGFEQFF. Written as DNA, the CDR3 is TGTGCCAGCAGTGGGTACCTAGGTTTTGAGCAGTTCTTC.

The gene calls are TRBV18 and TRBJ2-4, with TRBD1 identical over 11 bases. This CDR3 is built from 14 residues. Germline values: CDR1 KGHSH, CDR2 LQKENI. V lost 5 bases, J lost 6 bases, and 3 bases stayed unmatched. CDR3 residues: CASSTGQGVNIQYF. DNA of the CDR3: TGTGCCAGCTCAACGGGACAGGGGGTAAACATTCAGTACTTC.

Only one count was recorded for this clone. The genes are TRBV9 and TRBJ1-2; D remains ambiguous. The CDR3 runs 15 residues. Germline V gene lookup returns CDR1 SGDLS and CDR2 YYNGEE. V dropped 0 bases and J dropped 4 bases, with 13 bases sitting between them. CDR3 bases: TGTGCCAGCAGCGTAGGTGCCCCGGGGATCTATGGCTACACCTTC. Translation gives CASSVGAPGIYGYTF. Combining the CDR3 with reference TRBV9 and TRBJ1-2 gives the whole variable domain DSGVTQTPKHLITATGQRVTLRCSPRSGDLSVYWYQQSLDQGLQFLIQYYNGEERAKGNILERFSAQQFPDLHSELNLSSLELGDSALYFCASSVGAPGIYGYTFGSGTRLTVV.

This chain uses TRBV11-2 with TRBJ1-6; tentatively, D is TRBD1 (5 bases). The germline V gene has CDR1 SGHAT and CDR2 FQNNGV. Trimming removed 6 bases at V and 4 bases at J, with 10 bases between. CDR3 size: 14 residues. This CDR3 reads CASREDSYNSPLHF. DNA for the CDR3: TGTGCCAGCAGGGAAGACAGTTATAATTCACCCCTCCACTTT.

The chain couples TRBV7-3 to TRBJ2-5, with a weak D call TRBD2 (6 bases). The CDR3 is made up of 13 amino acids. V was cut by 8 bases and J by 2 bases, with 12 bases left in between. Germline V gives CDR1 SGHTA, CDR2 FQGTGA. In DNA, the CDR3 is TGTGCCAGCTCCAGCGGGTCTCAAGAGACCCAGTACTTC. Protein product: CASSSGSQETQYF.

The CDR3 loop reads CASSLAQGAILFYYGYTF. In DNA form, the CDR3 reads TGTGCCAGCAGCTTAGCACAGGGGGCGATCCTCTTCTACTATGGCTACACCTTC. V gene TRBV7-8 combines with J gene TRBJ1-2; 9 bases line up with TRBD1. There are 18 residues in the CDR3. Germline values: CDR1 SGHVS, CDR2 FQNEAQ. V dropped 0 bases and J dropped 3; count of bases not matched to a gene: 11.

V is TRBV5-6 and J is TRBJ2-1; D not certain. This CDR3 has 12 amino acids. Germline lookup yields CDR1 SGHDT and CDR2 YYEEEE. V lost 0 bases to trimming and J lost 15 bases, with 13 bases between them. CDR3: CASSLDAYRRFF. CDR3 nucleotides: TGTGCCAGCAGCTTGGATGCCTATAGAAGGTTCTTC.

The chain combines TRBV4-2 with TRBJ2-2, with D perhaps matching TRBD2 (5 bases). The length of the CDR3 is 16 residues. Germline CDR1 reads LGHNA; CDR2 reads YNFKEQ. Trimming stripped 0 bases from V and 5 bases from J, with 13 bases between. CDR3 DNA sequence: TGTGCCAGCAGCCAAGATCCAGCTAGCCGAACCGGGGAGCTGTTTTTT. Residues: CASSQDPASRTGELFF.

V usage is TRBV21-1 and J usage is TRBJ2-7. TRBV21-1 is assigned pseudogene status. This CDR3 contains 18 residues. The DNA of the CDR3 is TGTGCCAGCAGCTTCCTCGCTGGGGGGCCTGAGAGGAAATACGAGCAGTACTTC. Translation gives CASSFLAGGPERKYEQYF.

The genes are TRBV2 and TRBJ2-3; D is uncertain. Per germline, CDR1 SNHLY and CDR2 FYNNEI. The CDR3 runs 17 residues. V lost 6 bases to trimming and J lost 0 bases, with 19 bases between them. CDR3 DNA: TGTGCCAGCAGGTCAAATCTTTGGACGGCGAGCACAGATACGCAGTATTTT. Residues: CASRSNLWTASTDTQYF.

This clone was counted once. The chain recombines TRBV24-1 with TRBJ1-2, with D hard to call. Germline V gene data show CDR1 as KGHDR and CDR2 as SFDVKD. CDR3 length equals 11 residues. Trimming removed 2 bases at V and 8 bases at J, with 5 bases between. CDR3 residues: CATSDSKGYTF. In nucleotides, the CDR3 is TGTGCCACCAGTGATTCTAAAGGCTACACCTTC.

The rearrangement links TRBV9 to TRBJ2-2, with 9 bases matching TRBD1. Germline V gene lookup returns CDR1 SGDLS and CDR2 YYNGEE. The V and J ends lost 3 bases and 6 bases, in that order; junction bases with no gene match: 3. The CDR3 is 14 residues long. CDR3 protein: CASSADRGSGELFF. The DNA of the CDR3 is TGTGCCAGCAGCGCGGACAGGGGTTCCGGGGAGCTGTTTTTT. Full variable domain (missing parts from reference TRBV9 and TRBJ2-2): DSGVTQTPKHLITATGQRVTLRCSPRSGDLSVYWYQQSLDQGLQFLIQYYNGEERAKGNILERFSAQQFPDLHSELNLSSLELGDSALYFCASSADRGSGELFFGEGSRLTVL.

The CDR3 nucleotides read TGTGCCAGCAAGCGGGCTTCCTACAATGAGCAGTTCTTC. Its translation is CASKRASYNEQFF. This sequence joins TRBV12-3 or TRBV12-4 and TRBJ2-1; possible D gene TRBD2, 6 bases. The germline V and J ends were trimmed by 7 bases and 1 base, with 8 bases remaining between them. The CDR3 is 13 amino acids.

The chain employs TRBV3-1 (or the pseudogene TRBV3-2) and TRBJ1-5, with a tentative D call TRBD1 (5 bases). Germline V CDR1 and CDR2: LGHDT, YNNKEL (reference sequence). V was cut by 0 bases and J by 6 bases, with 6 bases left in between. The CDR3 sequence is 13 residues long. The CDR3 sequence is CASSQEGGQPQHF. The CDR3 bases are TGTGCCAGCAGCCAAGAGGGGGGTCAGCCCCAGCATTTT.

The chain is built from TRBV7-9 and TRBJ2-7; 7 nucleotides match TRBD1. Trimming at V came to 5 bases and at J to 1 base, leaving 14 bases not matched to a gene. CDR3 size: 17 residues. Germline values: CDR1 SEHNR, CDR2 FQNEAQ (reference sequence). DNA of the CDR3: TGTGCCAGCAGCCCCAGCCCTTTTACAGGGGAGTCCTACGAGCAGTACTTC. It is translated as CASSPSPFTGESYEQYF.

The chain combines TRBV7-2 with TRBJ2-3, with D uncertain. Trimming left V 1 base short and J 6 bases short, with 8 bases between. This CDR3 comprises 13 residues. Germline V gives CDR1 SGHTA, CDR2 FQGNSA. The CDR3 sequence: CASSLGAVDTQYF. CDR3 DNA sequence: TGTGCCAGCAGCTTAGGGGCCGTTGATACGCAGTATTTT.

The CDR3 protein is CASSQVLPPHGYTF. The CDR3 DNA is TGCGCCAGCAGCCAAGTCCTACCTCCCCATGGCTACACCTTC. The chain joins TRBV4-1 to TRBJ1-2, with no clear D. The V and J ends lost 1 base and 6 bases respectively, with 12 bases between them. Germline V gene sequence: CDR1 MGHRA, CDR2 YSYEKL. CDR3 size: 14 residues.

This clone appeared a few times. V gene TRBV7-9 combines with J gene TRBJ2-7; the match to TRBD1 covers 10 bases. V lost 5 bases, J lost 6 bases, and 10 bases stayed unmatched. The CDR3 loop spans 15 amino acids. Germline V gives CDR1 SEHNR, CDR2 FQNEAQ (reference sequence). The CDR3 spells CASSPRGQGGGEQYF. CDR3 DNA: TGTGCCAGCAGCCCTCGCGGACAGGGGGGCGGCGAGCAGTACTTC.

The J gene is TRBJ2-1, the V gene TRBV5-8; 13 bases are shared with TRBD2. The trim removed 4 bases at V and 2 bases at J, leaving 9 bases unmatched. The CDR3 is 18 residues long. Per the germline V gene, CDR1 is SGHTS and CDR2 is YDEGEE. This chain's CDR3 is CASSTGLAGAWAYNEQFF. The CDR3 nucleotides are TGTGCCAGCAGCACCGGACTAGCGGGAGCTTGGGCCTACAATGAGCAGTTCTTC.

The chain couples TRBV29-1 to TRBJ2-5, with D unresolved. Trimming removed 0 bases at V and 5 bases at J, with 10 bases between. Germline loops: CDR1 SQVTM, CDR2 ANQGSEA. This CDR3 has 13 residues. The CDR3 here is CSVEDWAVETQYF. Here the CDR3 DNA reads TGCAGCGTTGAAGATTGGGCAGTCGAGACCCAGTACTTC.

Written as DNA, the CDR3 is TGTGCCTGGATGGCGGGGGGAGGCGGTTCACCCCTCCACTTT. Its protein product is CAWMAGGGGSPLHF. The genes are TRBV30 and TRBJ1-6; maybe TRBD1 (5 bases). This CDR3 comprises 14 residues. CDR1 is GTSNPN, CDR2 SVGIG, per germline (reference sequence). Deletions cut 4 bases from V and 9 bases from J, with 16 bases between.

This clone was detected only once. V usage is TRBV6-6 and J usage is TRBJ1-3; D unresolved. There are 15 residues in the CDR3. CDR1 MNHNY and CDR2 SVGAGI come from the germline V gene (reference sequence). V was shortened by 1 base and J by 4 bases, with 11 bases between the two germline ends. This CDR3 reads CASSYYGPRGNTIYF. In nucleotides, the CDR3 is TGTGCCAGCAGTTACTACGGCCCCCGGGGAAACACCATATATTTT.

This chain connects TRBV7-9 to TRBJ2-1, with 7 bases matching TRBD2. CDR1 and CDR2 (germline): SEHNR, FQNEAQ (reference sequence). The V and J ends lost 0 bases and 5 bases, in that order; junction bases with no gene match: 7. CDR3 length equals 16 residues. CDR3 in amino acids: CASSLARSGTHNEQFF. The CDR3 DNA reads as TGTGCCAGCAGCTTAGCGCGGAGCGGGACCCACAATGAGCAGTTCTTC.

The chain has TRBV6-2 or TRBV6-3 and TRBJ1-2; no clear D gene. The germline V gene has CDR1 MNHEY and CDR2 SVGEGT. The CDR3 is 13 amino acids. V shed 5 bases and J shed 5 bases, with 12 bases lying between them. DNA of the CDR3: TGTGCCAGCAGTCGCCGATTGGGATATGGCTACACCTTC. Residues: CASSRRLGYGYTF.

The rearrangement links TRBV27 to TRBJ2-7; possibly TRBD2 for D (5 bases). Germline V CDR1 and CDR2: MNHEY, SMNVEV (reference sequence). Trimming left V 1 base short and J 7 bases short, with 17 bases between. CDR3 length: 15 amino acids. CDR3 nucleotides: TGTGCCAGCAGTTTATATCTGACCAGACGCGGGGAGCAGTACTTC. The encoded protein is CASSLYLTRRGEQYF.

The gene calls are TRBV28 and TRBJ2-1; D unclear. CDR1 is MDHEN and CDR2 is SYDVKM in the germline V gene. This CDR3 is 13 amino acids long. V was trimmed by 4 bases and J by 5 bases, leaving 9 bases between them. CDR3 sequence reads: CASSYAPNNEQFF. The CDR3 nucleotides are TGTGCCAGCAGTTACGCACCAAACAATGAGCAGTTCTTC.